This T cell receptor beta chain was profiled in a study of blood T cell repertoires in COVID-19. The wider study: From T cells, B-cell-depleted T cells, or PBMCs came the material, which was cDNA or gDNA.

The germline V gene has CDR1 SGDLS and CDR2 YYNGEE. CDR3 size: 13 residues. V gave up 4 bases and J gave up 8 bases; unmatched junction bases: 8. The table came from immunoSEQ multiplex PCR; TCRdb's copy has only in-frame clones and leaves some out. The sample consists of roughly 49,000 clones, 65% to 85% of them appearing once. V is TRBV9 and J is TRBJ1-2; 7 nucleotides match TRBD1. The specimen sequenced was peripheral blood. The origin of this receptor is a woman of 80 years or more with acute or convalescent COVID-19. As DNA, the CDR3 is TGTGCCAGCAGCTCCCAAGGGACAGTCGGCTACACCTTC. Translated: CASSSQGTVGYTF.